These T cell receptor beta chains were read from a single sample in a study of CD8 T cells in ankylosing spondylitis. TCRdb called the 5' RACE reads again in MiXCR, with one record for every CDR3 protein. The profile shows a few hundred thousand distinct CDR3 sequences, roughly 10% of them singletons. The specimen sequenced was blood, either unsorted or a sorted T cell fraction (not recorded which). The receptors derive from a male donor with ankylosing spondylitis or in good health (not recorded which). The CDR3 runs from the conserved cysteine through the conserved F or W. Fields, in order: V gene, D gene, J gene, clone size, CDR3 DNA, CDR3 protein. A D gene is named only where the DNA matches it firmly. Rows may omit the clone size; those that give it use once, few, many or a size class.

V: TRBV7-9
D: TRBD2
J: TRBJ2-2
size: .
DNA: TGTGCCAGCAGCTCGCGTGGGGTGGCGGGAGTGCCCGGGGAGCTGTTTTTT
CDR3: CASSSRGVAGVPGELFF

V: TRBV12-3/TRBV12-4
D: TRBD1
J: TRBJ1-6
size: many
DNA: TGTGCCAGCAGCCTACGACAGGGGGGCAATTCACCCCTCCACTTT
CDR3: CASSLRQGGNSPLHF

V: TRBV7-2
D: .
J: TRBJ2-5
size: few
DNA: TGTGCCAGCAGCTCCCAAAGTCCCGTACTCCAAGAGACCCAGTACTTC
CDR3: CASSSQSPVLQETQYF

V: TRBV20-1
D: .
J: TRBJ2-7
size: many
DNA: TGCAGTGCGCTGGGGTTATCATCCTACGAGCAGTACTTC
CDR3: CSALGLSSYEQYF

V: TRBV20-1
D: TRBD2
J: TRBJ2-3
size: many
DNA: TGCAGTGCTAGTATCCCGGGACTAGCGTCTAATACGCAGTATTTT
CDR3: CSASIPGLASNTQYF

V: TRBV6-1
D: .
J: TRBJ2-1
size: .
DNA: TGTGCCAGCAGTCTTCCCCCGGCGGGGGCCTCCTACAATGAGCAGTTCTTC
CDR3: CASSLPPAGASYNEQFF

V: TRBV9
D: .
J: TRBJ1-2
size: many
DNA: TGTGCCAGCAGCCCGGACGGCAACTATGGCTACACCTTC
CDR3: CASSPDGNYGYTF

V: TRBV7-6
D: .
J: TRBJ2-1
size: .
DNA: TGTGCCAGCAGCTTGGGCGGACTCACGACCTACAATGAGCAGTTCTTC
CDR3: CASSLGGLTTYNEQFF

V: TRBV3-1
D: .
J: TRBJ1-5
size: few
DNA: TGTGCCAGCAGCCATCGGGGGAGTCAGCCCCAGCATTTT
CDR3: CASSHRGSQPQHF

V: TRBV7-6
D: .
J: TRBJ1-6
size: many
DNA: TGTGCCAGCAGTAGACAGAATAATTCACCCCTCCACTTT
CDR3: CASSRQNNSPLHF

V: TRBV15
D: .
J: TRBJ2-1
size: .
DNA: TGTGCCACCAGCAGAGATCACAATGAGCAGTTCTTC
CDR3: CATSRDHNEQFF

V: TRBV5-1
D: .
J: TRBJ1-1
size: .
DNA: TGCGCCAGCAGCTCGCAGGTTGGGCTCACTGAAGCTTTCTTT
CDR3: CASSSQVGLTEAFF

V: TRBV6-5
D: .
J: TRBJ2-5
size: many
DNA: TGTGCCAGCAGTTACCCGGCGAAGGGAGAGACCCAGTACTTC
CDR3: CASSYPAKGETQYF

V: TRBV6-5
D: .
J: TRBJ2-1
size: many
DNA: TGTGCCAGCAGTTCCCGGGTTGATGAGCAGTTCTTC
CDR3: CASSSRVDEQFF

V: TRBV5-1
D: TRBD1
J: TRBJ2-7
size: many
DNA: TGCGCCAGCAGCTTGGGGGACAGGGCTACTATGAGCGAGCAGTACTTC
CDR3: CASSLGDRATMSEQYF

V: TRBV29-1
D: .
J: TRBJ2-2
size: many
DNA: TGCAGCGTTGAAAGAACTACCGGGGAGCTGTTTTTT
CDR3: CSVERTTGELFF

V: TRBV6-6
D: .
J: TRBJ2-7
size: many
DNA: TGTGCCAGCAGTTACCCTCCCTCCTACGAGCAGTACTTC
CDR3: CASSYPPSYEQYF

V: TRBV12-3/TRBV12-4
D: TRBD2
J: TRBJ2-1
size: few
DNA: TGTGCCAGCAGTTTCTCAACTAGCGGAGCAATGGCTAATGAGCAGTTCTTC
CDR3: CASSFSTSGAMANEQFF

V: TRBV5-1
D: .
J: TRBJ2-7
size: many
DNA: TGCGCCAGCACCAAGACGGTGGGGGGCTACTCCTACGAGCAGTACTTC
CDR3: CASTKTVGGYSYEQYF

V: TRBV29-1
D: .
J: TRBJ2-1
size: .
DNA: TGCAGCGTTGAAGCCGACCTCGACTCCAATGAGCAGTTCTTC
CDR3: CSVEADLDSNEQFF

V: TRBV6-4
D: TRBD2
J: TRBJ2-2
size: many
DNA: TGTGCCAGCAGTGACATGGCTAGCGGGCACACCGGGGAGCTGTTTTTT
CDR3: CASSDMASGHTGELFF

V: TRBV7-2
D: TRBD2
J: TRBJ2-1
size: many
DNA: TGTGCCAGCAGCCAGGGCCGCGGGGGATACAATGAGCAGTTCTTC
CDR3: CASSQGRGGYNEQFF

V: TRBV5-1
D: TRBD2
J: TRBJ2-1
size: many
DNA: TGCGCCAGCAGCCCGGGACTAGCGGGGCACGATGAGCAGTTCTTC
CDR3: CASSPGLAGHDEQFF

V: TRBV20-1
D: TRBD1
J: TRBJ1-2
size: many
DNA: TGCAGTGCTACCGGGACAGGGAGTCGTAGGTATGGCTACACCTTC
CDR3: CSATGTGSRRYGYTF

V: TRBV25-1
D: TRBD2
J: TRBJ2-7
size: many
DNA: TGTGCCAGCAGTATCACCGGACTAGCGAACTACGAGCAGTACTTC
CDR3: CASSITGLANYEQYF

V: TRBV9
D: .
J: TRBJ2-5
size: many
DNA: TGTGCCAGCAGCGTAGGGGTCCAGGGTAAGACCCAGTACTTC
CDR3: CASSVGVQGKTQYF

V: TRBV5-4
D: TRBD2
J: TRBJ2-1
size: few
DNA: TGTGCCAGCAGCTTGCGTCTAGCGGATTACAATGAGCAGTTCTTC
CDR3: CASSLRLADYNEQFF

V: TRBV2
D: TRBD2
J: TRBJ2-7
size: .
DNA: TGTGCCAGCAGTGAGGGAGCGGGACCCTACGAGCAGTACTTC
CDR3: CASSEGAGPYEQYF

V: TRBV28
D: .
J: TRBJ1-5
size: many
DNA: TGTGCCAGCAGTCTGGGGGGTTCAATGGGGCCCCAGCATTTT
CDR3: CASSLGGSMGPQHF

V: TRBV12-3/TRBV12-4
D: .
J: TRBJ1-2
size: few
DNA: TGTGCCGTTAAAAACTATGGCTACACCTTC
CDR3: CAVKNYGYTF

V: TRBV9
D: .
J: TRBJ2-7
size: .
DNA: TGTGCCAGCAGCGTAGATCTGGGGGGAGAGGGGGAATACGAGCAGTACTTC
CDR3: CASSVDLGGEGEYEQYF

V: TRBV5-1
D: TRBD2
J: TRBJ2-5
size: few
DNA: TGCGCCAGCAGCTATCGTAGCGGGGGGCCAATGGAGACCCAGTACTTC
CDR3: CASSYRSGGPMETQYF

V: TRBV11-2
D: .
J: TRBJ2-7
size: few
DNA: TGTGCCAGCAGCTTATTGTCGATGGGCGAGCAGTACTTC
CDR3: CASSLLSMGEQYF

V: TRBV4-1
D: .
J: TRBJ2-5
size: many
DNA: TGCGCCAGCAGCCAAGAGTGGCGGGAGACCCAGTACTTC
CDR3: CASSQEWRETQYF

V: TRBV29-1
D: TRBD1
J: TRBJ2-5
size: many
DNA: TGCAGCGTTGATCGGCAGGGGGAAGAGACCCAGTACTTC
CDR3: CSVDRQGEETQYF

V: TRBV20-1
D: .
J: TRBJ2-1
size: many
DNA: TGCAGTGCTAGAGTATCTCCCCCGGGCGCGGGTAATGAGCAGTTCTTC
CDR3: CSARVSPPGAGNEQFF